One and the same sample provided the 20 T cell receptor beta chains below, sequenced in a study of T cell repertoires in cytomegalovirus infection. TCRdb reanalysed the reads using MiXCR and keeps one entry per CDR3 protein. The sample has over 150,000 distinct CDR3 sequences, about a sixth seen once. Material: CD8+ T cells from PBMCs. The source of these receptors is a human donor in good health (CMV status not recorded). Some clones in this sample may be carry-over from other donors' samples.

Here the CDR3 reads CASSVGQVAYEQYF. CDR3 coding DNA: TGTGCCAGCAGTGTGGGACAGGTGGCCTACGAGCAGTACTTC. The genes are TRBV28 and TRBJ2-7; 8 positions match TRBD1. The CDR3 runs 14 residues. With 5 bases clipped from V and 2 bases from J, the junction kept 5 bases outside the gene matches. Germline loops: CDR1 MDHEN, CDR2 SYDVKM.

The V gene is TRBV15, the J gene TRBJ2-1; 7 bases line up with TRBD2. The germline gives CDR1 LNHNV, CDR2 YYDKDF (reference sequence). V dropped 0 bases and J dropped 0; count of bases not matched to a gene: 5. There are 17 residues in the CDR3. CDR3 nucleotide sequence: TGTGCCACCAGCAGAGAGCTAGCGGTTAGCTCCTACAATGAGCAGTTCTTC. It specifies CATSRELAVSSYNEQFF.

This clonotype has only a few counts. The chain joins TRBV7-9 to TRBJ2-7; no reliable D call. V lost 0 bases and J 4 bases, leaving 7 bases between the germline ends. This CDR3 is 13 amino acids long. Germline CDR1 is SEHNR and CDR2 is FQNEAQ (reference sequence). CDR3 residues: CASSLAKRYEQYF. CDR3 in DNA: TGTGCCAGCAGCTTAGCGAAGAGGTACGAGCAGTACTTC.

This chain connects TRBV4-3 to TRBJ1-4; tentative D call: TRBD1 (6 bases). CDR1 is LGHNA and CDR2 is YSLEER in the germline V gene. This CDR3 is 18 amino acids long. Trimming shortened V by 0 bases and J by 0 bases, and 14 bases separated the two germline ends. The CDR3 DNA is TGCGCCAGCAGCCAAGATGGGCCAAGGACAGCAACTAATGAAAAACTGTTTTTT. Amino acid sequence: CASSQDGPRTATNEKLFF.

This clonotype appeared a few times. The J gene is TRBJ2-7, the V gene TRBV27; the match to TRBD1 covers 9 bases. Losses at the gene ends were 6 bases for V and 5 bases for J; bases not matched to a gene: 5. Germline loops: CDR1 MNHEY, CDR2 SMNVEV (reference sequence). The CDR3 consists of 13 residues. The CDR3 sequence is CASRGTGLHEQYF. CDR3 bases: TGTGCCAGCAGGGGGACAGGGCTCCACGAGCAGTACTTC.

This clonotype showed up just a few times. This chain joins TRBV12-3 or TRBV12-4 and TRBJ2-5, with no clear D. This CDR3 spans 13 amino acids. The V end lost 8 bases, the J end lost 4 bases, and 14 bases lay between the germline ends. CDR3 nucleotides: TGTGCCAGCGGGTCCTTAGGCCGAGAGACCCAGTACTTC. This codes for CASGSLGRETQYF.

This clonotype has a handful of counts. This rearrangement joins TRBV6-2 or TRBV6-3 to TRBJ1-1; D is uncertain. Trimming removed 8 bases at V and 0 bases at J, with 10 bases between. Per the germline V gene, CDR1 is MNHEY and CDR2 is SVGEGT. There are 13 residues in the CDR3. The CDR3 DNA is TGTGCCAGCTCTGGGTGGGTGAACACTGAAGCTTTCTTT. This encodes CASSGWVNTEAFF.

The J gene is TRBJ2-6, the V gene TRBV5-6; 7 nucleotides agree with TRBD1. Germline CDR1 is SGHDT and CDR2 is YYEEEE. V lost 6 bases to trimming and J lost 0 bases; unmatched junction nucleotides: 9. This CDR3 spans 17 amino acids. The CDR3 region has the DNA TGTGCCAGCATCGGGACAGCCGACCTCTCTGGGGCCAACGTCCTGACTTTC. Residues: CASIGTADLSGANVLTF.

This chain links TRBV12-3 or TRBV12-4 with TRBJ1-2, with D hard to call. This CDR3 has 12 residues. V lost 5 bases to trimming and J lost 4 bases, with 8 bases between them. CDR3 region: CASSGDFYGYTF. The CDR3 DNA follows: TGTGCCAGCAGTGGGGATTTCTATGGCTACACCTTC.

The rearrangement joins TRBV20-1 to TRBJ1-2, with unresolved D. Germline CDR1 reads DFQATT; CDR2 reads SNEGSKA (reference sequence). V gave up 5 bases and J gave up 5 bases, with 15 bases separating them. The CDR3 consists of 13 residues. CDR3: CSASVTEGYGYTF. CDR3 nucleotide sequence: TGCAGTGCTTCGGTGACCGAGGGATATGGCTACACCTTC.

The chain is built from TRBV7-9 and TRBJ1-2; D remains unclear. This CDR3 region has 15 residues. The germline CDR1 and CDR2 sequences are SEHNR and FQNEAQ (reference sequence). The V end lost 5 bases, the J end lost 6 bases, and 19 bases lay between the germline ends. CDR3 residues: CASSELRLLIDGYTF. The CDR3 coding sequence is TGTGCCAGCAGCGAACTACGGCTACTAATCGATGGCTACACCTTC.

Only a few counts were recorded for this clonotype. This sequence joins TRBV12-3 or TRBV12-4 and TRBJ1-1; D not resolved. Trimming cost V 5 bases and J 3 bases, with 4 bases left between them. This CDR3 region has 11 residues. The CDR3 here is CASSRDTEAFF. In nucleotides, the CDR3 is TGTGCCAGCAGTCGCGACACTGAAGCTTTCTTT.

The rearrangement links TRBV2 to TRBJ2-1; 7 bases fit TRBD2. Germline loops: CDR1 SNHLY, CDR2 FYNNEI. Trimming cost V 8 bases and J 7 bases; bases outside gene matches: 11. CDR3 size: 14 residues. The CDR3 region is CASLGGEIANEQFF. The CDR3, as DNA: TGTGCCAGCCTGGGGGGGGAGATCGCGAATGAGCAGTTCTTC.

The chain is built from TRBV6-5 and TRBJ2-2, with TRBD1 matching over 7 bases. The CDR3 totals 16 residues. Germline values: CDR1 MNHEY, CDR2 SVGAGI. J gave up 4 bases and V 0 bases, and 5 bases lay outside the gene matches. The DNA of the CDR3 is TGTGCCAGCAGTTACTCGAGGGGGCTGGGCACCGGGGAGCTGTTTTTT. Protein sequence: CASSYSRGLGTGELFF.

The V gene is TRBV7-9, the J gene TRBJ1-4, with D tentatively TRBD1 (6 bases). Per the germline V gene, CDR1 is SEHNR and CDR2 is FQNEAQ (reference sequence). Trimming left V 2 bases short and J 7 bases short, with 14 bases between. The CDR3 length is 15 residues. The CDR3 reads CASSLPAQGLEKLFF. Written as DNA, the CDR3 is TGTGCCAGCAGCTTACCCGCACAGGGCCTTGAAAAACTGTTTTTT.

V is TRBV11-2 and J is TRBJ1-5; D gene unclear. V was pared by 6 bases and J by 3 bases, with 15 bases between. The CDR3 extends over 15 amino acids. CDR1 is SGHAT, CDR2 FQNNGV, per germline. CDR3 loop: CASREKVQYNQPQHF. The CDR3 coding sequence is TGTGCCAGCAGAGAAAAGGTACAGTACAATCAGCCCCAGCATTTT.

The chain has TRBV7-9 and TRBJ2-6, with D perhaps TRBD1 (5 bases). Deletions cut 3 bases from V and 1 base from J, with 10 bases between. Germline CDR1 is SEHNR and CDR2 is FQNEAQ (reference sequence). The CDR3 has 16 amino acids. The CDR3: CASSFVGASGANVLTF. The CDR3 DNA reads as TGTGCCAGCAGCTTCGTTGGGGCGTCTGGGGCCAACGTCCTGACTTTC.

The chain links TRBV7-9 to TRBJ2-7; no definite D call. In germline, CDR1 is SEHNR, CDR2 FQNEAQ (reference sequence). The CDR3 length is 13 residues. Trimming shortened V by 1 base and J by 12 bases, and 16 bases separated the two germline ends. CDR3 residues: CASSLEPYSDRYF. As DNA, the CDR3 is TGTGCCAGCAGCTTAGAACCGTACAGCGATAGGTACTTC.

The genes are TRBV2 and TRBJ1-4; D is ambiguous. V lost 3 bases to trimming and J lost 0 bases, with 11 bases between them. Per the germline V gene, CDR1 is SNHLY and CDR2 is FYNNEI. The CDR3 is 16 amino acids. The CDR3 sequence is CASSDRQFPTNEKLFF. In DNA form, the CDR3 reads TGTGCCAGCAGTGATCGTCAGTTCCCAACTAATGAAAAACTGTTTTTT.

The rearrangement links TRBV7-3 to TRBJ2-7; D unclear. CDR3 length: 13 amino acids. Germline CDR1 reads SGHTA; CDR2 reads FQGTGA. Trimming shortened V by 8 bases and J by 0 bases, and 11 bases separated the two germline ends. The CDR3 nucleotides read TGTGCCAGCCGCGACTTTAGCTCCTACGAGCAGTACTTC. Residues: CASRDFSSYEQYF.